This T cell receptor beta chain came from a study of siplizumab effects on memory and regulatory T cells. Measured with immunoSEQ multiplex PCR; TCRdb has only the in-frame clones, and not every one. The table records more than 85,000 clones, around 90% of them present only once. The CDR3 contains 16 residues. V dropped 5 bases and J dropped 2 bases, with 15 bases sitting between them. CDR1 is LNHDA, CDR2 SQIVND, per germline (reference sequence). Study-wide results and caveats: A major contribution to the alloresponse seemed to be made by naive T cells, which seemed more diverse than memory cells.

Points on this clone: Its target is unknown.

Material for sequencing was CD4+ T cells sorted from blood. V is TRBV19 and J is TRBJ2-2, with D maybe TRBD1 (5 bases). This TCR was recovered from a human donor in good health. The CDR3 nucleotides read TGTGCCAGTAGTCCGCGACAGATAACAAACACCGGGGAGCTGTTTTTT. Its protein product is CASSPRQITNTGELFF.